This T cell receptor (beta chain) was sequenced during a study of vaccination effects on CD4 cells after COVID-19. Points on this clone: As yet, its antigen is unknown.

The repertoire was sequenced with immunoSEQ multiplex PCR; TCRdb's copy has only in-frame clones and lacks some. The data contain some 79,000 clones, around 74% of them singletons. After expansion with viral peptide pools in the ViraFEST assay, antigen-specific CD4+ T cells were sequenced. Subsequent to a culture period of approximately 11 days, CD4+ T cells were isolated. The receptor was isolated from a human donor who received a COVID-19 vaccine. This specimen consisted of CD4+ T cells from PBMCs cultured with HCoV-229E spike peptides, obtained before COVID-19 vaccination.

CDR3 sequence reads: CASSNRLAGQETQYF. The CDR3 DNA reads TGTGCCAGCAGCAATAGACTAGCGGGCCAAGAGACCCAGTACTTC. The chain employs TRBV7-9 and TRBJ2-5, with 10 bases that match TRBD2. This CDR3 spans 15 amino acids. The V segment lost 5 bases and the J segment 1 base; nucleotides outside the gene matches: 4. CDR1 is SEHNR, CDR2 FQNEAQ, per germline (reference sequence).